This T cell receptor (beta chain) comes out of a study of cytomegalovirus exposure and HLA in healthy donors. Study in general: The 120 or so validation repertoires used a platform that matched the one used for the 600 to 700 first-cohort repertoires, as a later analysis reported.

This clone has only a few counts. The antigen is not known. General study results and limits: The tendency of first-cohort TCR clusters to co-occur in the 90 to 150 validation repertoires emerged from a later analysis. The study put under 200 TCR beta chains on its list as cytomegalovirus-associated. Rare TCR sequences dominated, though some public TCRs recurred in many donors.

The data were produced by immunoSEQ multiplex PCR, yet TCRdb's version contains in-frame clones alone and is incomplete. The sample contains roughly 280,000 clones, roughly 85% of which appear only once. The sample consisted of PBMCs. The receptor was isolated from a woman aged 18-29 years in good health and CMV-seronegative.

CDR3 sequence (DNA): TGCGCCAGCAGTGAGCAGGGGGCGCGCGAGCAGTACTTC. Encoded protein: CASSEQGAREQYF. The V call is TRBV10-1, the J call TRBJ2-7, with 8 nucleotides matching TRBD1. The CDR3 is 13 residues long. CDR1 and CDR2 (germline): WNHNN, SYGVQD (reference sequence). V was clipped by 2 bases and J by 6 bases; unmatched bases: 3.